This passage covers 8 T cell receptor beta chains from one sample sequenced in a study of shared clonotypes between healthy human individuals. TCRdb's table, derived via immunoSEQ multiplex PCR, lists solely in-frame clones and lacks some. Here the sample spans fewer than 1.8 million clones, approximately 98.5% being singletons. Input material: naive CD4+ T cells sorted from blood. Subset meaning: CD45RA+ positively selected. These receptors were collected from a man aged 30 to 45 in good health.

This chain joins TRBV7-7 and TRBJ2-2; D gene unclear. CDR3 size: 13 residues. CDR1 SSHAT and CDR2 FNYEAQ come from the germline V gene (reference sequence). Trimming stripped 1 base from V and 6 bases from J, with 6 bases between. This CDR3 is CASSLGQAGELFF. CDR3 DNA sequence: TGTGCCAGCAGCTTAGGGCAGGCCGGGGAGCTGTTTTTT.

The genes are TRBV28 and TRBJ1-1; D gene unclear. Germline CDR1 reads MDHEN; CDR2 reads SYDVKM. CDR3 length: 17 amino acids. V lost 4 bases to trimming and J lost 1 base, with 19 bases between them. In nucleotides, the CDR3 is TGTGCCAGCAGTTCCATGGCCCGCTCTGGAGAGAACACTGAAGCTTTCTTT. It specifies CASSSMARSGENTEAFF.

The gene calls are TRBV30 and TRBJ2-7, with 10 bases lining up with TRBD2. Germline V gives CDR1 GTSNPN, CDR2 SVGIG (reference sequence). The CDR3 extends over 13 amino acids. The V segment lost 4 bases and the J segment 4 bases; nucleotides outside the gene matches: 4. The CDR3 nucleotides are TGTGCCTGGACAGCGGGAGGGCCGTACGAGCAGTACTTC. It specifies CAWTAGGPYEQYF.

This clone was detected only once. The rearrangement links TRBV28 to TRBJ1-2, with D uncertain. This CDR3 contains 13 residues. Trimming removed 7 bases from V and 3 bases from J, with 12 bases in between. Germline loops: CDR1 MDHEN, CDR2 SYDVKM. The CDR3 reads CASTSMGYYGYTF. CDR3 nucleotide sequence: TGTGCCAGCACGAGTATGGGGTACTATGGCTACACCTTC.

This rearrangement joins TRBV11-3 to TRBJ1-5; 10 positions agree with TRBD1. CDR3 length: 17 residues. The V gene end was trimmed by 0 bases and the J gene end by 5 bases; junction bases not matched to a gene: 7. The germline V gene has CDR1 SGHNT and CDR2 YENEEA. As DNA, the CDR3 is TGTGCCAGCAGCTTAGATCATGGGGACAGGGGATATCAGCCCCAGCATTTT. Its translation is CASSLDHGDRGYQPQHF.

The chain joins TRBV11-2 to TRBJ2-1; 12 nucleotides line up with TRBD2. Per the germline V gene, CDR1 is SGHAT and CDR2 is FQNNGV. The CDR3 sequence is 18 residues long. The V segment lost 0 bases and the J segment 5 bases; nucleotides outside the gene matches: 8. The CDR3 region is CASSLDPPGLAGNNEQFF. The CDR3 region has the DNA TGTGCCAGCAGCTTAGATCCCCCGGGACTAGCGGGTAACAATGAGCAGTTCTTC.

The CDR3 DNA follows: TGTGCCAGCAGTTTATTAGCCAGGGTCAGGGGTGAAAAACTGTTTTTT. Its translation is CASSLLARVRGEKLFF. The gene calls are TRBV27 and TRBJ1-4, with D tentatively TRBD1 (6 bases). Deletions cut 1 base from V and 7 bases from J, with 16 bases between. The germline V gene encodes CDR1 MNHEY and CDR2 SMNVEV (reference sequence). The CDR3 runs 16 residues.

This sequence joins TRBV9 and TRBJ2-5; no definite D call. The V gene lost 0 bases and the J gene lost 4 bases, with 16 bases spanning the gap. The CDR3 has 16 amino acids. Per germline, CDR1 SGDLS and CDR2 YYNGEE. This chain's CDR3 is CASSVDSMRSLETQYF. The CDR3 DNA reads TGTGCCAGCAGCGTAGACAGTATGAGATCTCTAGAGACCCAGTACTTC.